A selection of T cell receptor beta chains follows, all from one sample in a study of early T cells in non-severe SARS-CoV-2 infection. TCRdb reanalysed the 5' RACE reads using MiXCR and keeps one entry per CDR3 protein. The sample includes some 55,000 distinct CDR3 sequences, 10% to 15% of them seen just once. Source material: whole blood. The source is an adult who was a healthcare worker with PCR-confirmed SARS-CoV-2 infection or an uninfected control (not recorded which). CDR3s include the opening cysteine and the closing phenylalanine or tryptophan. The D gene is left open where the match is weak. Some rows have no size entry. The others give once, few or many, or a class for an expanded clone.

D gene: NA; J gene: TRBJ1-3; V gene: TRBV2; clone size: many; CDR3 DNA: TGTGCCAGCGGGAAGACAGACTCTGGAAACACCATATATTTT; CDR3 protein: CASGKTDSGNTIYF
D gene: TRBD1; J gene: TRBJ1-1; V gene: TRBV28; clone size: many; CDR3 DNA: TGTGCCAGCACCCTTGGCGGGACAGGGGGGACTGAAGCTTTCTTT; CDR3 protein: CASTLGGTGGTEAFF
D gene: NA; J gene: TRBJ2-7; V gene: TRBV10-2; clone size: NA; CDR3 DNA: TGCGCCAGCAGCGGCGGGACCCGGGACGAGCAGTACTTC; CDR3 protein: CASSGGTRDEQYF
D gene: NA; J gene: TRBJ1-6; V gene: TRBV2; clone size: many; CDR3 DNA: TGTGCCAGCCAGCAGAGCTCCTATAATTCACCCCTCCACTTT; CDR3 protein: CASQQSSYNSPLHF
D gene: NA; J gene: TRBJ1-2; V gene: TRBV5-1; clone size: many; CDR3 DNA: TGCGCCAGCACCATCGGCGGTAACTATGGCTACACCTTC; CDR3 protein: CASTIGGNYGYTF
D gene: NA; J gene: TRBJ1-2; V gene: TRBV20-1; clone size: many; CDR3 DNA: TGCAGTGCTAGCCTCCTTGTTGGGCAGCGCTATGGCTACACCTTC; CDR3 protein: CSASLLVGQRYGYTF
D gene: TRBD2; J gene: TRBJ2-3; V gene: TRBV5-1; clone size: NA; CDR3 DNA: TGCGCCAGCAGCTTGGTAACTAGCGGCACAGATACGCAGTATTTT; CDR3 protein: CASSLVTSGTDTQYF
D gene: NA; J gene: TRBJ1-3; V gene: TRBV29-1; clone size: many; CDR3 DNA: TGCAGCGTCGACAGTGGAAACACCATATATTTT; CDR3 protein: CSVDSGNTIYF
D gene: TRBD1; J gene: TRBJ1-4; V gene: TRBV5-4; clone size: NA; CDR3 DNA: TGTGCCAGCAGCGAGGTAGGGGGCGGTGAAAAACTGTTTTTT; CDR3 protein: CASSEVGGGEKLFF
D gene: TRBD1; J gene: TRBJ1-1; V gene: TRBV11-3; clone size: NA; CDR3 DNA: TGTGCCAGCTCAGGACAGGGGGGAACTTGGGCTGAAGCTTTCTTT; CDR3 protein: CASSGQGGTWAEAFF
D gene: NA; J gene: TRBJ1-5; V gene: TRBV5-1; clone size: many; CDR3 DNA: TGCGCCAGCAGCTATGACAGCGGCAATCAGCCCCAGCATTTT; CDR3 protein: CASSYDSGNQPQHF
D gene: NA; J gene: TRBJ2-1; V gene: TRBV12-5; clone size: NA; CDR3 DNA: TGTGCTAGTGGTTTGAGGGCAGGTTACTACGATGAGCAGTTCTTC; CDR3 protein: CASGLRAGYYDEQFF
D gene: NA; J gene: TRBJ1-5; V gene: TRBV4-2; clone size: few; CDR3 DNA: TGTGCCAGCAGCCGCGACCCCAATCAGCCCCAGCATTTT; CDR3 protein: CASSRDPNQPQHF
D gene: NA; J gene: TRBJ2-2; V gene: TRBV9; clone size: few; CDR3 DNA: TGTGCCAGCAGCGTAGGGGGGGCTAACACCGGGGAGCTGTTTTTT; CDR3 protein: CASSVGGANTGELFF
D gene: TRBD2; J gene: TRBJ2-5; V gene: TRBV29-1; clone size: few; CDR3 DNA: TGCAGCGTTGATTCTAGCGGGAGCGAGACCCAGTACTTC; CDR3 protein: CSVDSSGSETQYF
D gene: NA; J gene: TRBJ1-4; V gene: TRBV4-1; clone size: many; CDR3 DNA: TGCGCCAGCAGCCAAGACATTGAGAACAGGGCTGAAAAACTGTTTTTT; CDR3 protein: CASSQDIENRAEKLFF
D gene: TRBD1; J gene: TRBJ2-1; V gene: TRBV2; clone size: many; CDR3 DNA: TGTGCCAGCAGTGTGAGTCATGGCAGGGGGTACAATGAGCAGTTCTTC; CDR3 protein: CASSVSHGRGYNEQFF
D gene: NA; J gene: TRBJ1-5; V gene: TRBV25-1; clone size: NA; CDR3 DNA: TGTGCCAGCCGGGGGGGGGCTCTTCAGCCCCAGCATTTT; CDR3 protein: CASRGGALQPQHF
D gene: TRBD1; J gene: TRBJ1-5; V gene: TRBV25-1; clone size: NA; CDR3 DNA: TGTGCCAGCAGCATCAGGGGGGAACAGCCCCAGCATTTT; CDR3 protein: CASSIRGEQPQHF
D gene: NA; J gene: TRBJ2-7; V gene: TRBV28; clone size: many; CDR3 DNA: TGTGCCAGCAGTTTAAACCCGTTATCGGGCTACGAGCAGTACTTC; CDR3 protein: CASSLNPLSGYEQYF
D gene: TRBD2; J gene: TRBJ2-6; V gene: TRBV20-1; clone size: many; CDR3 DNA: TGCAGTGCTAGAATAAGCGGGAGGGGAGGGGCCAACGTCCTGACTTTC; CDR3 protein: CSARISGRGGANVLTF
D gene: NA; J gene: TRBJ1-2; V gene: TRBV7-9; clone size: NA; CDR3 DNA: TGTGCCAGCAGCCAAGAGGGACTTCTGGGCGGCTACACCTTC; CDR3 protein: CASSQEGLLGGYTF